These 26 T cell receptor beta chains were all obtained from the same sample, sequenced in a study of OX40 agonist ivuxolimab in advanced cancers. Sequenced by immunoSEQ multiplex PCR; TCRdb stores in-frame clones only, minus some. The table shows around 39,000 clones, with about 87% occurring only once. Sequences were derived from CD4+ or CD8+ T cells sorted from blood, sampled in a trial of the OX40 agonist ivuxolimab. The source is an adult with an advanced solid tumor such as melanoma, head and neck, liver or kidney cancer.

The V gene is TRBV9, the J gene TRBJ1-2; D not resolved. The CDR3 has 15 amino acids. Deletions cut 2 bases from V and 0 bases from J, with 11 bases between. From germline, CDR1 is SGDLS and CDR2 YYNGEE. CDR3 loop: CASSVGQLANYGYTF. The CDR3 DNA reads as TGTGCCAGCAGCGTGGGCCAGTTAGCTAACTATGGCTACACCTTC.

The V and J genes are TRBV6-1 and TRBJ1-4, with unresolved D. The CDR3 extends over 14 amino acids. V lost 6 bases to trimming and J lost 0 bases, with 8 bases between them. CDR1 and CDR2 from the germline V gene are MNHNS and SASEGT. CDR3 sequence: CASRDRPTNEKLFF. The CDR3 DNA follows: TGTGCCAGCAGGGACCGACCAACTAATGAAAAACTGTTTTTT.

V gene TRBV6-5 combines with J gene TRBJ2-1, with TRBD2 identical over 12 bases. The germline V gene has CDR1 MNHEY and CDR2 SVGAGI. Germline trimming cut 9 bases from V and 7 bases from J; bases unmatched to any gene: 7. The CDR3 loop spans 14 amino acids. In DNA form, the CDR3 reads TGTGCCAGTAGGACTAGCGGGAAAGGGAATGAGCAGTTCTTC. Translating gives CASRTSGKGNEQFF.

V and J are TRBV5-1 and TRBJ2-1, with 7 nucleotides matching TRBD1. CDR3 length: 16 amino acids. V lost 4 bases to trimming and J lost 0 bases; unmatched junction nucleotides: 7. CDR1 is SGHRS, CDR2 YFSETQ, per germline. This CDR3 is CASSTGQVYSYNEQFF. CDR3 nucleotides: TGCGCCAGCAGCACCGGACAGGTCTACTCCTACAATGAGCAGTTCTTC.

There are a few counts of this clone. In DNA form, the CDR3 reads TGTGCCAGCAGCCAAGCCTTGAACACTGAAGCTTTCTTT. Amino acids: CASSQALNTEAFF. The chain links TRBV14 to TRBJ1-1; no firm D call. The V end was cut by 1 base, the J end by 0 bases, with 3 bases between. CDR1 is SGHDN and CDR2 is FVKESK in the germline V gene. The CDR3 covers 13 residues.

J is TRBJ2-5 and V is TRBV7-6, with TRBD1 identical over 8 bases. Germline CDR1 is SGHVS and CDR2 is FNYEAQ. The CDR3 spans 16 residues. V was pared by 4 bases and J by 2 bases, with 9 bases of the junction left unmatched. The CDR3 loop is CASSSGQGGLQETQYF. DNA of the CDR3: TGTGCCAGCAGCTCAGGACAGGGTGGGTTGCAAGAGACCCAGTACTTC.

The rearrangement links TRBV7-9 to TRBJ2-7; D call uncertain. The CDR3 spans 13 residues. The V end was cut by 5 bases, the J end by 0 bases, with 8 bases between. Germline V gene sequence: CDR1 SEHNR, CDR2 FQNEAQ (reference sequence). The CDR3: CASSPPSSYEQYF. CDR3 DNA: TGTGCCAGCAGCCCTCCTAGCTCCTACGAGCAGTACTTC.

The V call is TRBV28, the J call TRBJ2-7, with D uncertain. Trimming stripped 4 bases from V and 3 bases from J, with 7 bases between. This CDR3 comprises 12 residues. CDR1 MDHEN and CDR2 SYDVKM come from the germline V gene. CDR3 in DNA: TGTGCCAGCAGTTCTGTGGTCTACGAGCAGTACTTC. As protein: CASSSVVYEQYF.

The gene calls are TRBV28 and TRBJ1-3; no clear D. The CDR3 sequence is 12 residues long. Germline V lookup: CDR1 MDHEN, CDR2 SYDVKM. Trimming shortened V by 2 bases and J by 4 bases, and 3 bases separated the two germline ends. The CDR3 loop is CASSLRGNTIYF. The CDR3 DNA reads as TGTGCCAGCAGTTTAAGAGGAAACACCATATATTTT.

V is TRBV7-8 and J is TRBJ1-1, with a tentative D call TRBD1 (5 bases). Germline V gives CDR1 SGHVS, CDR2 FQNEAQ. The CDR3 totals 14 residues. V was shortened by 2 bases and J by 7 bases, with 14 bases between the two germline ends. This chain's CDR3 is CASSLWGTDNEAFF. CDR3 bases: TGTGCCAGCAGCTTATGGGGGACTGACAATGAAGCTTTCTTT.

V gene TRBV7-6 combines with J gene TRBJ2-2; possible D gene TRBD2, 7 bases. The CDR3 is 12 amino acids. The germline gives CDR1 SGHVS, CDR2 FNYEAQ. The CDR3, as DNA: TGTGCGGGGGGGCGCTGGACCGGGGAGCTGTTTTTT. It codes for CAGGRWTGELFF.

The rearrangement uses TRBV4-2 and TRBJ1-1; maybe TRBD1 (5 bases). This CDR3 is 14 amino acids long. The germline V and J ends were trimmed by 1 base and 1 base, with 7 bases remaining between them. Germline lookup yields CDR1 LGHNA and CDR2 YNFKEQ. CDR3 DNA: TGTGCCAGCAGCCAAGTGACAGAGAACACTGAAGCTTTCTTT. This codes for CASSQVTENTEAFF.

The chain recombines TRBV6-1 with TRBJ1-1, with D perhaps TRBD1 (5 bases). Germline V gives CDR1 MNHNS, CDR2 SASEGT. The V end lost 2 bases, the J end lost 1 base, and 11 bases lay between the germline ends. This CDR3 is 15 amino acids long. The CDR3 loop is CASSERTHSNTEAFF. In nucleotides, the CDR3 is TGTGCCAGCAGTGAAAGGACACACTCGAACACTGAAGCTTTCTTT.

The rearrangement links TRBV7-2 to TRBJ1-5; no clear D. Trimming took 1 base from V and 0 from J, leaving 4 bases between them. This CDR3 has 14 residues. Germline CDR1 and CDR2: SGHTA and FQGNSA. The CDR3 loop reads CASSLEYSNQPQHF. DNA of the CDR3: TGTGCCAGCAGCTTAGAGTATAGCAATCAGCCCCAGCATTTT.

This clone was seen a handful of times. As DNA, the CDR3 is TGCGCCAGCAGCTTGGATTCTGGAAACACCATATATTTT. Translating gives CASSLDSGNTIYF. The chain is built from TRBV5-1 and TRBJ1-3; D unresolved. CDR1 and CDR2 from the germline V gene are SGHRS and YFSETQ. V shed 0 bases and J shed 1 base, with 2 bases lying between them. The CDR3 is 13 residues long. Combining the CDR3 with reference TRBV5-1 and TRBJ1-3 gives the whole variable domain KAGVTQTPRYLIKTRGQQVTLSCSPISGHRSVSWYQQTPGQGLQFLFEYFSETQRNKGNFPGRFSGRQFSNSRSEMNVSTLELGDSALYLCASSLDSGNTIYFGEGSWLTVV.

This chain connects TRBV6-1 to TRBJ1-3; no definite D call. The germline gives CDR1 MNHNS, CDR2 SASEGT. This CDR3 spans 14 amino acids. V lost 6 bases and J 0 bases, leaving 9 bases between the germline ends. The CDR3 protein is CASSLQISGNTIYF. In DNA form, the CDR3 reads TGTGCCAGCAGCCTTCAGATCTCTGGAAACACCATATATTTT.

The rearrangement uses TRBV27 and TRBJ2-3; D not resolved. The V gene lost 3 bases and the J gene lost 5 bases, with 6 bases spanning the gap. Germline-derived CDR1 and CDR2 are MNHEY and SMNVEV (reference sequence). The length of the CDR3 is 12 residues. The CDR3 sequence: CASSFGLDTQYF. The DNA of the CDR3 is TGTGCCAGCAGTTTCGGGTTAGATACGCAGTATTTT.

A remark on this clone: Different DNA sequences within this sample yield the same CDR3. V usage is TRBV28 and J usage is TRBJ1-6, with D maybe TRBD1 (5 bases). Trimming left V 2 bases short and J 14 bases short, with 16 bases between. CDR1 and CDR2 (germline): MDHEN, SYDVKM. This CDR3 spans 14 amino acids. CDR3 loop: CASSLRGWGGALHF. The CDR3 DNA is TGTGCCAGCAGTTTACGGGGGTGGGGTGGGGCCCTCCACTTT.

This clone was seen only a few times. This chain connects TRBV7-2 to TRBJ1-3, with 8 nucleotides matching TRBD1. CDR1 and CDR2 (germline): SGHTA, FQGNSA. J gave up 3 bases and V 5 bases, and 9 bases lay outside the gene matches. The CDR3 is made up of 16 amino acids. CDR3 bases: TGTGCCAGCAGCCGAATGGGACAGGTTGGTGGAAACACCATATATTTT. Protein sequence: CASSRMGQVGGNTIYF.

The chain has TRBV29-1 and TRBJ1-1; D gene unclear. V lost 1 base, J lost 2 bases, and 8 bases lay in between. Germline lookup yields CDR1 SQVTM and CDR2 ANQGSEA. The length of the CDR3 is 13 residues. The CDR3: CSVEGDGNTEAFF. CDR3 sequence (DNA): TGCAGCGTTGAAGGAGACGGTAACACTGAAGCTTTCTTT. The full variable domain, in which reference TRBV29-1 and TRBJ1-1 provide the parts outside the CDR3, is SAVISQKPSRDICQRGTSLTIQCQVDSQVTMMFWYRQQPGQSLTLIATANQGSEATYESGFVIDKFPISRPNLTFSTLTVSNMSPEDSSIYLCSVEGDGNTEAFFGQGTRLTVV.

The rearrangement joins TRBV4-1 to TRBJ2-7, with D hard to call. Trimming took 3 bases from V and 1 from J, leaving 13 bases between them. Germline V gene data show CDR1 as MGHRA and CDR2 as YSYEKL. There are 15 residues in the CDR3. The CDR3 coding sequence is TGCGCCAGCAGCCACAGGAAGAGCGATTCCTACGAGCAGTACTTC. Protein: CASSHRKSDSYEQYF.

This clone occurred once. The gene calls are TRBV4-1 and TRBJ1-1; 11 bases are shared with TRBD1. There are 15 residues in the CDR3. J was trimmed by 4 bases and V by 4 bases; bases with no gene match: 5. CDR1 is MGHRA and CDR2 is YSYEKL in the germline V gene. CDR3 sequence (DNA): TGCGCCAGCAGCCGCTCCGGGACAGGGGGCACTGAAGCTTTCTTT. This gives the protein CASSRSGTGGTEAFF.

This chain joins TRBV28 and TRBJ2-1; 8 bases align to TRBD2. The junction had 12 bases not matched to a gene; V was cut back by 8 bases and J by 9 bases. Germline CDR1 and CDR2: MDHEN and SYDVKM. This CDR3 is built from 14 residues. CDR3 coding DNA: TGTGCCAGCCGCCCGGGTATAGCGGGAATTGAGCAGTTCTTC. Amino acids: CASRPGIAGIEQFF.

V usage is TRBV19 and J usage is TRBJ2-3; 15 nucleotides agree with TRBD2. Per the germline V gene, CDR1 is LNHDA and CDR2 is SQIVND (reference sequence). The CDR3 runs to 17 residues. The junction had 9 bases not matched to a gene; V was cut back by 9 bases and J by 2 bases. CDR3 DNA sequence: TGTGCCAGCCGGACTAGCGGGAGGGCCCTCGTCACAGATACGCAGTATTTT. Translated: CASRTSGRALVTDTQYF.

The chain links TRBV7-8 to TRBJ2-2; D unclear. The germline CDR1 and CDR2 sequences are SGHVS and FQNEAQ. The V and J ends lost 5 bases and 0 bases respectively, with 10 bases between them. This CDR3 has 15 residues. Here the CDR3 reads CASSPRATNTGELFF. CDR3 sequence (DNA): TGTGCCAGCAGCCCAAGGGCTACGAACACCGGGGAGCTGTTTTTT.

V is TRBV29-1 and J is TRBJ2-5; D perhaps matches TRBD1 (6 bases). V was cut by 2 bases and J by 4 bases, with 14 bases left in between. In germline, CDR1 is SQVTM, CDR2 ANQGSEA. The CDR3 spans 14 residues. This CDR3 reads CSVEHPGVRETQYF. The CDR3 DNA reads TGCAGCGTTGAACACCCAGGGGTTAGAGAGACCCAGTACTTC. The complete variable domain, with remaining parts taken from reference TRBV29-1 and TRBJ2-5, reads SAVISQKPSRDICQRGTSLTIQCQVDSQVTMMFWYRQQPGQSLTLIATANQGSEATYESGFVIDKFPISRPNLTFSTLTVSNMSPEDSSIYLCSVEHPGVRETQYFGPGTRLLVL.